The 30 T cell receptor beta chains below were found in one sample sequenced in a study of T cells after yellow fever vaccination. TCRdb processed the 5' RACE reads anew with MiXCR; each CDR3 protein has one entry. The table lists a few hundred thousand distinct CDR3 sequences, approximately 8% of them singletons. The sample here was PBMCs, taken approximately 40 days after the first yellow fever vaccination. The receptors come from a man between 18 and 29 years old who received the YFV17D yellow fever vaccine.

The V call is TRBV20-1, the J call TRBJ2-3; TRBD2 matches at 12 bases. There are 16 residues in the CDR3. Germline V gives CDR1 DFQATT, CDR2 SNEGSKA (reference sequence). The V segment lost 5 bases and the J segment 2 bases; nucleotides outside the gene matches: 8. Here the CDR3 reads CSAGPRLAGDTDTQYF. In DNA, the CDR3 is TGCAGTGCTGGGCCTCGACTAGCGGGGGACACAGATACGCAGTATTTT.

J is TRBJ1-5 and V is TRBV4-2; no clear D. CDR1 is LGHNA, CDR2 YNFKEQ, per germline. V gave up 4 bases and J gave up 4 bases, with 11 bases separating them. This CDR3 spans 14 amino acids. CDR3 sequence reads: CASSPGGPNQPQHF. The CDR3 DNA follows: TGTGCCAGCAGCCCGGGTGGCCCTAATCAGCCCCAGCATTTT.

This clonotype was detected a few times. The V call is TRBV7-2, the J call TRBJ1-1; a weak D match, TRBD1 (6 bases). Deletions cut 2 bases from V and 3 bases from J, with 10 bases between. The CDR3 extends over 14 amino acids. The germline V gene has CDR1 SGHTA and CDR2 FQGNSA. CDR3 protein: CASSLQGFDTEAFF. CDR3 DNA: TGTGCCAGCAGCTTACAGGGGTTTGACACTGAAGCTTTCTTT.

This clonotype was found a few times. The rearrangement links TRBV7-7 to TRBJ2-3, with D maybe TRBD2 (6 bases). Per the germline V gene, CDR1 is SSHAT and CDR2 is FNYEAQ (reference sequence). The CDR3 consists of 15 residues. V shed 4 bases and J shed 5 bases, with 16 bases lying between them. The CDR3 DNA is TGTGCCAGCAGCTCCCGACGGGGAGGTATAGATACGCAGTATTTT. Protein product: CASSSRRGGIDTQYF.

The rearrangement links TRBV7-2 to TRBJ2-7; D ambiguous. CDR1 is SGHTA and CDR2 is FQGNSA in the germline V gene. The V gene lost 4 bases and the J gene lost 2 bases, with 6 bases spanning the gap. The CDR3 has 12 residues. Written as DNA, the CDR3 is TGTGCCAGCAGCTCCCGGCCCTACGAGCAGTACTTC. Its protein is CASSSRPYEQYF.

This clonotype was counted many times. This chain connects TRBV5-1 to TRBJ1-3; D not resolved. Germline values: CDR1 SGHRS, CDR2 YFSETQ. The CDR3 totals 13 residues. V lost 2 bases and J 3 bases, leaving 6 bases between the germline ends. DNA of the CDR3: TGCGCCAGCAGCTTAACAGATGGAAACACCATATATTTT. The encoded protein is CASSLTDGNTIYF.

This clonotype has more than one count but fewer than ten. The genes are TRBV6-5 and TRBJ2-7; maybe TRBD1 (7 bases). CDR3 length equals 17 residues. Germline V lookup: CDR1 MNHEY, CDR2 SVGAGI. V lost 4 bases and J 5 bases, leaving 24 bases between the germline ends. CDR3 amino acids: CASSLRFDRAGSDEQYF. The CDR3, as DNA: TGTGCCAGCAGTTTGCGATTCGACAGGGCGGGGAGCGACGAGCAGTACTTC.

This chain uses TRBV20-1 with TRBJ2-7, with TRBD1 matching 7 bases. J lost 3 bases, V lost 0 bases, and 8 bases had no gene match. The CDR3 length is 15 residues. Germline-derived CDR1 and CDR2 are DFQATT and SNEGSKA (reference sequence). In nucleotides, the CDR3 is TGCAGTGCTAGAGATCAGGGGACAGCGCTCTACGAGCAGTACTTC. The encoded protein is CSARDQGTALYEQYF.

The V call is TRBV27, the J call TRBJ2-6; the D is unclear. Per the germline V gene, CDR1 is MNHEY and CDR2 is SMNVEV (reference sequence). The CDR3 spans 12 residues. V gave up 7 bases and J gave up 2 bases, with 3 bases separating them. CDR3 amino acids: CASKTGANVLTF. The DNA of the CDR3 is TGTGCCAGCAAGACTGGGGCCAACGTCCTGACTTTC.

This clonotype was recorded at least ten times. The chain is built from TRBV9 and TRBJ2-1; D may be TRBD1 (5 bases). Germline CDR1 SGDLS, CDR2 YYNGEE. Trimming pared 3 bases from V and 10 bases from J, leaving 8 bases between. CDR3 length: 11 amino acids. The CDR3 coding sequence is TGTGCCAGCAGCGATCGACAGGAGCAGTTCTTC. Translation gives CASSDRQEQFF. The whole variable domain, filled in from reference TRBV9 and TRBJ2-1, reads DSGVTQTPKHLITATGQRVTLRCSPRSGDLSVYWYQQSLDQGLQFLIQYYNGEERAKGNILERFSAQQFPDLHSELNLSSLELGDSALYFCASSDRQEQFFGPGTRLTVL.

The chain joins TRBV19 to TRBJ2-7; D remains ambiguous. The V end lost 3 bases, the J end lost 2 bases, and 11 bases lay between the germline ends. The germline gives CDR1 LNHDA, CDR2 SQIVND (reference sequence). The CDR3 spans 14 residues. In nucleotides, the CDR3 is TGTGCCAGTAGTATTGGGCTGATAGCCTACGAGCAGTACTTC. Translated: CASSIGLIAYEQYF.

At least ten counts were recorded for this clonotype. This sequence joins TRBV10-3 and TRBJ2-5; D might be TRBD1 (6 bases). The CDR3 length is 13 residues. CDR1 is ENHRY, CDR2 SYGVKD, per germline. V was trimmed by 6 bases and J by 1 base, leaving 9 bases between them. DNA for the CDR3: TGTGCCATCAGACAGGGTGTCCAAGAGACCCAGTACTTC. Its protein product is CAIRQGVQETQYF.

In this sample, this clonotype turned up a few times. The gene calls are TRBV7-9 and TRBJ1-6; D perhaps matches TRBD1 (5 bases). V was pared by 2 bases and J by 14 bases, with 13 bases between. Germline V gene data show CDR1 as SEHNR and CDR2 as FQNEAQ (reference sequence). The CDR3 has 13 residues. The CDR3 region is CASSLQQAKALHF. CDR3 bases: TGTGCCAGCAGCTTACAACAGGCCAAGGCCCTCCACTTT. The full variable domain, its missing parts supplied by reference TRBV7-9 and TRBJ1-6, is DTGVSQNPRHKITKRGQNVTFRCDPISEHNRLYWYRQTLGQGPEFLTYFQNEAQLEKSRLLSDRFSAERPKGSFSTLEIQRTEQGDSAMYLCASSLQQAKALHFGNGTRLTVT.

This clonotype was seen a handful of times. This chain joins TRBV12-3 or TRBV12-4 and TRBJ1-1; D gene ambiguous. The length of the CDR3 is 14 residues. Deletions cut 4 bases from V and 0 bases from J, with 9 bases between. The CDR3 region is CASSYDSMNTEAFF. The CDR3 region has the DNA TGTGCCAGCAGTTACGACTCCATGAACACTGAAGCTTTCTTT.

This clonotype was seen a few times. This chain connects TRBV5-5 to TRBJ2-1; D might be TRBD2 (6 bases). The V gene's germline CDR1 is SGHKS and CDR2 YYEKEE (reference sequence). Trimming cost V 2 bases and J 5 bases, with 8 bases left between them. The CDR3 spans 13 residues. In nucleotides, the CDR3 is TGTGCCAGCAGCTTCGGGGGTCACAATGAGCAGTTCTTC. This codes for CASSFGGHNEQFF.

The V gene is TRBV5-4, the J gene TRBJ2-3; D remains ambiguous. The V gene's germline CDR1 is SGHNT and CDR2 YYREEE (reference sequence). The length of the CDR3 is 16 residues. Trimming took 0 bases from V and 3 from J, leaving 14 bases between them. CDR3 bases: TGTGCCAGCAGCTTGGGATTACAGCTGGAAACAGATACGCAGTATTTT. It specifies CASSLGLQLETDTQYF.

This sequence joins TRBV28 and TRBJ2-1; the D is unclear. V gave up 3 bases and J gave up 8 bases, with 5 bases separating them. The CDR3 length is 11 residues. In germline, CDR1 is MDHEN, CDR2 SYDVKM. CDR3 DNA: TGTGCCAGCAGTTTCCCAGATGAGCAGTTCTTC. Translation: CASSFPDEQFF. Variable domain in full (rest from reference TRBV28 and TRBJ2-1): DVKVTQSSRYLVKRTGEKVFLECVQDMDHENMFWYRQDPGLGLRLIYFSYDVKMKEKGDIPEGYSVSREKKERFSLILESASTNQTSMYLCASSFPDEQFFGPGTRLTVL.

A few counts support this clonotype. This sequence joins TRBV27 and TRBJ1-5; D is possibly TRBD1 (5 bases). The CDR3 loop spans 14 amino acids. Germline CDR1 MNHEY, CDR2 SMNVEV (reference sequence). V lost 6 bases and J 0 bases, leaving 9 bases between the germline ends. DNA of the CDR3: TGTGCCAGCAGCCGGACACCTAGCAATCAGCCCCAGCATTTT. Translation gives CASSRTPSNQPQHF.

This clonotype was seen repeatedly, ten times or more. The chain's CDR3 is CASSQLDRSDGYTF. The CDR3, as DNA: TGTGCCAGCAGCCAGCTAGACAGGTCGGATGGCTACACCTTC. The chain combines TRBV14 with TRBJ1-2; D might be TRBD1 (6 bases). V lost 3 bases, J lost 6 bases, and 14 bases lay in between. This CDR3 has 14 amino acids. Germline loops: CDR1 SGHDN, CDR2 FVKESK.

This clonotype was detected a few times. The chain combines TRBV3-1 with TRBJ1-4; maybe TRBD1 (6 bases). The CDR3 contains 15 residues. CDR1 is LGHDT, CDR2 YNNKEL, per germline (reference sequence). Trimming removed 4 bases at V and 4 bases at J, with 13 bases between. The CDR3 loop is CASSPRGRGNEKLFF. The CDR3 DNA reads TGTGCCAGCAGCCCCCGGGGCAGGGGTAATGAAAAACTGTTTTTT.

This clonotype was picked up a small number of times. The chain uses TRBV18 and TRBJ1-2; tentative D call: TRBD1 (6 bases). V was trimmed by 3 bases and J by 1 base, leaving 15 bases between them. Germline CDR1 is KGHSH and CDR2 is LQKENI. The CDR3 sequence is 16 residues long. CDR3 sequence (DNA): TGTGCCAGCTCACCGTTGTACAGGGACATTAACTATGGCTACACCTTC. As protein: CASSPLYRDINYGYTF.

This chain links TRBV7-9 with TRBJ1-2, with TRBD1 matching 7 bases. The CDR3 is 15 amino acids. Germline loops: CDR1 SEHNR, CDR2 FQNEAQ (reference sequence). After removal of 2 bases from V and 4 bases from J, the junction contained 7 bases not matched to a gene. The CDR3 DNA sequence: TGTGCCAGCAGCTTACCCCTGCGGGACAGCTATGGCTACACCTTC. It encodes CASSLPLRDSYGYTF.

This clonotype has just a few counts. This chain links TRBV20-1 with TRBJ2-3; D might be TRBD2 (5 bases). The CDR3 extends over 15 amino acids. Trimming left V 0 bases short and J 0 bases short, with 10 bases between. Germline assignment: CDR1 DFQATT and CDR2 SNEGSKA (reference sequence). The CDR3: CSARDSRTSTDTQYF. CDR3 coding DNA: TGCAGTGCTAGAGATTCGCGGACTAGCACAGATACGCAGTATTTT.

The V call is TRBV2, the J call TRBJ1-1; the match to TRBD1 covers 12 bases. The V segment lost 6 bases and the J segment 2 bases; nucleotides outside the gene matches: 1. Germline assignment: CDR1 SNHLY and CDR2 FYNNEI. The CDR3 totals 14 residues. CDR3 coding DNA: TGTGCCAGCAGGGGACAGGGGGCAAACACTGAAGCTTTCTTT. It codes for CASRGQGANTEAFF.

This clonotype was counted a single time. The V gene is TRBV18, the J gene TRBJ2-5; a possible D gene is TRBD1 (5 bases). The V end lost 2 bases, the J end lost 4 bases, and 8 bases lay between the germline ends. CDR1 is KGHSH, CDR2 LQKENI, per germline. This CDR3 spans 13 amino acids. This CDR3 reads CASSPEGVETQYF. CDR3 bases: TGTGCCAGCTCACCAGAAGGGGTAGAGACCCAGTACTTC.

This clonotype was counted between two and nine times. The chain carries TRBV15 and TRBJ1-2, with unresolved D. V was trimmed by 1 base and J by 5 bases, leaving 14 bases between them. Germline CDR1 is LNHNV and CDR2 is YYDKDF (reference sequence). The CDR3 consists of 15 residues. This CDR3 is CATSRVVRESYGYTF. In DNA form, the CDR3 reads TGTGCCACCAGCAGAGTTGTCAGAGAATCTTATGGCTACACCTTC.

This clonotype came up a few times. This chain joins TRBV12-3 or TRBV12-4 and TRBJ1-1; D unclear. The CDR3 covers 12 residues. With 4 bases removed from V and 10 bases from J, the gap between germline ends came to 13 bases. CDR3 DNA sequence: TGTGCCAGCAGTTGGGGAGTGACGGGAGCTTTCTTT. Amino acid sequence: CASSWGVTGAFF.

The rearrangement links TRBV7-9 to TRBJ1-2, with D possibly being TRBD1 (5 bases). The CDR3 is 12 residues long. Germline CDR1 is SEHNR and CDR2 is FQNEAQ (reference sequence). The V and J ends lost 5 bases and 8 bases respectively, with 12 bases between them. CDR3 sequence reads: CASSTGGEGYTF. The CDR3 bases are TGTGCCAGCAGCACAGGAGGGGAGGGCTACACCTTC.

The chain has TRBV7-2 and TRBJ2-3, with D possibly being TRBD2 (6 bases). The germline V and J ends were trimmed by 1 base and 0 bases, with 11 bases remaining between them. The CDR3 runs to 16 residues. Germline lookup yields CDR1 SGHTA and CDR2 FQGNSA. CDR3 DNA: TGTGCCAGCAGCTTAGTATCCGGGAGCAGCACAGATACGCAGTATTTT. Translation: CASSLVSGSSTDTQYF.

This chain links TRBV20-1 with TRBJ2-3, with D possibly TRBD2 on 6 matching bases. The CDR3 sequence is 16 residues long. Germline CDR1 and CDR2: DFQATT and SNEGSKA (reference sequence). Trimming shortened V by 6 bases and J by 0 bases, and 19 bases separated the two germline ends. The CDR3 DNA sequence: TGCAGTGCCCCCACCCTGGCGGGGTGGAGCACAGATACGCAGTATTTT. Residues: CSAPTLAGWSTDTQYF.